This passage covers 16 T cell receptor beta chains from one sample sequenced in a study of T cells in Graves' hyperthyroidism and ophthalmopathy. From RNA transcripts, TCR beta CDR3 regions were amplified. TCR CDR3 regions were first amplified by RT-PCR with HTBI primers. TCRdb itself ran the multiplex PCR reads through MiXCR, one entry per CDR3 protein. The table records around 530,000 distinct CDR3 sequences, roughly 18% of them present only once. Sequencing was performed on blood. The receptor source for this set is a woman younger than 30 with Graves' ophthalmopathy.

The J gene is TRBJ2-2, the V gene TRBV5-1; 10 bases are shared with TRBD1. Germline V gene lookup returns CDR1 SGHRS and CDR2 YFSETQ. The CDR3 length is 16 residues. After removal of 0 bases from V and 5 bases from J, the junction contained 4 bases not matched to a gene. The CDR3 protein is CASSLEGQGLTGELFF. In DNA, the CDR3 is TGCGCCAGCAGCTTGGAGGGACAGGGGCTAACCGGGGAGCTGTTTTTT. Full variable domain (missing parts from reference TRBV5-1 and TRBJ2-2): KAGVTQTPRYLIKTRGQQVTLSCSPISGHRSVSWYQQTPGQGLQFLFEYFSETQRNKGNFPGRFSGRQFSNSRSEMNVSTLELGDSALYLCASSLEGQGLTGELFFGEGSRLTVL.

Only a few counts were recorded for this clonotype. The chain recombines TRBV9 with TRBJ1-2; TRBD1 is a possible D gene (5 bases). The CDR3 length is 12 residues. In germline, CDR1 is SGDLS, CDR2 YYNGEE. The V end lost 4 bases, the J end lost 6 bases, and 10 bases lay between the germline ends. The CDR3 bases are TGTGCCAGCAGCCCACCGGGGGATGGCTACACCTTC. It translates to CASSPPGDGYTF.

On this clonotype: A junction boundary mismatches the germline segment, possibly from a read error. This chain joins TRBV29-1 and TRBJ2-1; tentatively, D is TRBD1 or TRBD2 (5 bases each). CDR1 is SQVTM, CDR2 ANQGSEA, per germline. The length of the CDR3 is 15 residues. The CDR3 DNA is TGCAGCGTTGGAGCAGGGAGAAGCTCCTGCAATGAGCAGTTCTTC. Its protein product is CSVGAGRSSCNEQFF.

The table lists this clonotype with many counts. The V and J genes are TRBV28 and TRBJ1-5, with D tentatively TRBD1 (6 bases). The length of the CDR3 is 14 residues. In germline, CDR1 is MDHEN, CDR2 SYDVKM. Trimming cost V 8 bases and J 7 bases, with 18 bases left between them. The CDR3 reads CASGQSGGLQPQHF. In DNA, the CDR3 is TGTGCCAGCGGGCAAAGTGGGGGCTTGCAGCCCCAGCATTTT.

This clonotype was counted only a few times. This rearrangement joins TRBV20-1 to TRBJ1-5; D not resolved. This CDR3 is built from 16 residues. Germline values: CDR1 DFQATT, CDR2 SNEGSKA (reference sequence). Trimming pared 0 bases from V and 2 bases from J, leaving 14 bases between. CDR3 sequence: CSARDLKGSGNQPQHF. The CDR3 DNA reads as TGCAGTGCTAGAGATCTCAAGGGCAGTGGCAATCAGCCCCAGCATTTT.

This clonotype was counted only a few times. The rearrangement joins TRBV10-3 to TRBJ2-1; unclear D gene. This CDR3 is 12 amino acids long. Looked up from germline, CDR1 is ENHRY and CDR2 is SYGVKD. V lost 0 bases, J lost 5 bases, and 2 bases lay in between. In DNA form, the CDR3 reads TGTGCCATCAGTGAGTCTAACAATGAGCAGTTCTTC. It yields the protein CAISESNNEQFF.

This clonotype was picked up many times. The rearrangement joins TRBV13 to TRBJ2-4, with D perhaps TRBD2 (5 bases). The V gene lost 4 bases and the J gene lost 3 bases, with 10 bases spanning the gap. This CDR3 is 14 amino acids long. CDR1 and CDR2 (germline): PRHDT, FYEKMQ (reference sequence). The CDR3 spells CASSSRDFKNIQYF. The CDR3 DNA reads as TGTGCCAGCAGCTCCCGGGATTTCAAAAACATTCAGTACTTC.

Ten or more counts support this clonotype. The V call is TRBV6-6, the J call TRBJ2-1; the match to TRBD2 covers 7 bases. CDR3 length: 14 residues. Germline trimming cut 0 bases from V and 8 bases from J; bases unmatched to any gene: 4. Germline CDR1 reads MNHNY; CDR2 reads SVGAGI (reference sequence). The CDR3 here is CASSYSSGTDEQFF. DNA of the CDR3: TGTGCCAGCAGTTACTCGAGCGGGACGGATGAGCAGTTCTTC.

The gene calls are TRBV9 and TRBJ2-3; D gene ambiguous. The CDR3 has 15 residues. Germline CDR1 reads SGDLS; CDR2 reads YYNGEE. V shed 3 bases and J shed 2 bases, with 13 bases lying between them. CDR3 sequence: CASSASSAVTDTQYF. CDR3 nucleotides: TGTGCCAGCAGCGCAAGTTCGGCCGTCACAGATACGCAGTATTTT.

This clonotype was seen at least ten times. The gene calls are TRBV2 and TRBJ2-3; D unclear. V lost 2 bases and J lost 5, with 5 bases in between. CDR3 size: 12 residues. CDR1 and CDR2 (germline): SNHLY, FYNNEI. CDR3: CASSEHRDTQYF. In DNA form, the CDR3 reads TGTGCCAGCAGTGAACACCGAGATACGCAGTATTTT.

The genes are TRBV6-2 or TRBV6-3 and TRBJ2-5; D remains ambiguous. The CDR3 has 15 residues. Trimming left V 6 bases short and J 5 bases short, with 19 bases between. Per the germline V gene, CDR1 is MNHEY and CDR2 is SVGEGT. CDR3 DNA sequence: TGTGCCAGCAGCCCGAGCTCAGCATCTCCCGAGACCCAGTACTTC. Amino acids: CASSPSSASPETQYF.

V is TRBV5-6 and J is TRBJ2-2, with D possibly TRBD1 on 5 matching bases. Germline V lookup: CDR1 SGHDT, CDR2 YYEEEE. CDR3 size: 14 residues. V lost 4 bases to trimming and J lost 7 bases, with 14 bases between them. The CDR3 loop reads CASSIQASHGELFF. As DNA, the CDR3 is TGTGCCAGCAGCATACAGGCCTCACACGGGGAGCTGTTTTTT.

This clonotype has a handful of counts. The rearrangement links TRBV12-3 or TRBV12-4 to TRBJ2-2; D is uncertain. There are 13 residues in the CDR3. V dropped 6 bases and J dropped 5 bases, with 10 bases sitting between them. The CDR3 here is CASRPGFTGELFF. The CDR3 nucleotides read TGTGCCAGCAGGCCCGGATTTACCGGGGAGCTGTTTTTT.

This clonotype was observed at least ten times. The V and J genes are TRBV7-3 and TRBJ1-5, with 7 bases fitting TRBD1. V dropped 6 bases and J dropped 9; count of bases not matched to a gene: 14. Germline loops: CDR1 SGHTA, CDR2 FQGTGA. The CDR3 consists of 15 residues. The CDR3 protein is CASRSDRARGRPQHF. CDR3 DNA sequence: TGTGCCAGCAGATCCGACAGGGCTCGCGGTCGGCCCCAGCATTTT.

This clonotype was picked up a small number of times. CDR3 in DNA: TGCAGCGTAGCGGGACTCCAATCCTACGAGCAGTACTTC. It is translated as CSVAGLQSYEQYF. The chain combines TRBV29-1 with TRBJ2-7, with 7 bases identical to TRBD2. The CDR3 totals 13 residues. Germline V gene data show CDR1 as SQVTM and CDR2 as ANQGSEA. V shed 6 bases and J 1 base; nucleotides not matched to a gene: 6.

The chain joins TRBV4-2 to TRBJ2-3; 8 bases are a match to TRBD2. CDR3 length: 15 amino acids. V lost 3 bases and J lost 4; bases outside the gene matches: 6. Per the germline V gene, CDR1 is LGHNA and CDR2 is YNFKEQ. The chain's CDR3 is CASSHLVAGPDTQYF. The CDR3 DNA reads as TGTGCCAGCAGCCATCTTGTAGCGGGACCAGATACGCAGTATTTT.